The sequence of this T cell receptor (beta chain) was determined in a study of beta chain features in type 1 diabetes. Across the whole study: The examined sorted cells totaled fewer than 140 million across samples. Study results and limitations: Whatever favoring of shorter templates PCR might show would apply equally to patients and controls. Highly expressing activated T cells could be over-counted with a cDNA template.

A word on this clone: Antigen unknown.

Looked up from germline, CDR1 is SNHLY and CDR2 is FYNNEI. The CDR3 sequence is 13 residues long. The trim removed 6 bases at V and 3 bases at J, leaving 2 bases unmatched. The study reverse transcribed the entire isolated RNA, so it sequenced expressed TCRB transcripts. Clones were read by immunoSEQ multiplex PCR, and TCRdb kept only the in-frame ones, dropping some. The table shows around 40,000 clones, with roughly half occurring only once. Sequencing was done on a sample of Tregs from blood. The sequence derives from a woman between 18 and 29 years old in good health. The rearrangement uses TRBV2 and TRBJ1-3, with 7 bases matching TRBD1. The CDR3 sequence is CASSRTGGNTIYF. Written as DNA, the CDR3 is TGTGCCAGCAGCCGGACAGGTGGAAACACCATATATTTT.